Only a few counts were recorded for the clone carrying this T cell receptor beta chain. Antigen specificity is unknown. The memory fraction was CD4+CD45RO+CD25- cells. From the 5' RACE reads, TCRdb called clonotypes with MiXCR, one entry per CDR3 protein. The data show just under 65,000 distinct CDR3 sequences, roughly 23% seen once. Overall study results and limits: Tumor memory CD4+ T cell TCR gene usage clustered with blood and lymph node memory CD4+ cells and lymph node naive CD4+ cells.

The origin of this receptor is a female donor with breast cancer. The sequenced sample consisted of memory CD4+ T cells sorted from a lymph node. Specified subset: memory CD4+ T cells, CD4+CD45RO+CD25-.

The CDR3 nucleotides read TGTGCCAGCAGTGAAAACCCTACTAACTATGGCTACACCTTC. Its protein product is CASSENPTNYGYTF. The V gene is TRBV25-1, the J gene TRBJ1-2; no firm D call. CDR1 MGHDK and CDR2 SYGVNS come from the germline V gene. This CDR3 spans 14 amino acids. The germline V and J ends were trimmed by 2 bases and 0 bases, with 7 bases remaining between them.